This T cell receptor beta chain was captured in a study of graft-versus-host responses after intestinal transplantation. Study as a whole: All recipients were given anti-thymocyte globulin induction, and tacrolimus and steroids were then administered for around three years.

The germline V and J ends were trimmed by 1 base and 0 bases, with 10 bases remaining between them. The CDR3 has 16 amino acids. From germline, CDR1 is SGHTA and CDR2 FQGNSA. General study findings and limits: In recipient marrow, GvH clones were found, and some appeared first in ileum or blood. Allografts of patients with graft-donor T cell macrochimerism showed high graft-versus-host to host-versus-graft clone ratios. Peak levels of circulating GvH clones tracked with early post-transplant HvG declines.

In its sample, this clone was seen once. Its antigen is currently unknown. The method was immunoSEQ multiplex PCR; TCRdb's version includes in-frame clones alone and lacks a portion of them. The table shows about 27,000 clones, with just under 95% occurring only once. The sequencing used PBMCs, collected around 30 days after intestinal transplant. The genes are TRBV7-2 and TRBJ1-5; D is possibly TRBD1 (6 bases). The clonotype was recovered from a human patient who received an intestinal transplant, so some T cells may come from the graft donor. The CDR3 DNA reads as TGTGCCAGCAGCTTAGGGGGGCTTTATAGCAATCAGCCCCAGCATTTT. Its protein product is CASSLGGLYSNQPQHF.